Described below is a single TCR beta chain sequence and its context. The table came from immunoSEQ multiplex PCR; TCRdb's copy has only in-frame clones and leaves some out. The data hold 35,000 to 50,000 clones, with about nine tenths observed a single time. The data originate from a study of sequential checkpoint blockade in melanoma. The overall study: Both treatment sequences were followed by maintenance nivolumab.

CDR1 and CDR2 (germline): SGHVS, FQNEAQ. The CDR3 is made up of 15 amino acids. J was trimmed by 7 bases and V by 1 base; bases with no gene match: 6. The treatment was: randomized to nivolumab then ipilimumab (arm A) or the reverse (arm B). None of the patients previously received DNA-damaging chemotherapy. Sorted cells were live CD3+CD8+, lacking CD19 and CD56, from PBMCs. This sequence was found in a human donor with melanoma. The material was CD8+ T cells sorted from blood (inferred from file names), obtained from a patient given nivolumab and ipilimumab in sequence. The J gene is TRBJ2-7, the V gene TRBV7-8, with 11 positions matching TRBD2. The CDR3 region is CASSLVAGGLGEQYV. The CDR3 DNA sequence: TGTGCCAGCAGCTTAGTAGCGGGAGGGCTAGGGGAGCAGTACGTC.